One sample yielded the 27 T cell receptor beta chains listed below, sequenced in a study of cytomegalovirus exposure and HLA in healthy donors. The repertoire was sequenced with immunoSEQ multiplex PCR; TCRdb's copy has only in-frame clones and lacks some. Of some 170,000 clones listed, roughly 89% are singletons. Sequencing input: PBMCs. The receptors come from a man aged 18 to 30 in good health and CMV-seropositive.

This sequence joins TRBV28 and TRBJ1-2; 7 bases fit TRBD1. Germline V gene data show CDR1 as MDHEN and CDR2 as SYDVKM. Trimming took 7 bases from V and 5 from J; bases not matched to a gene: 4. CDR3 size: 12 residues. As DNA, the CDR3 is TGTGCCAGCAACTTGGGACAGTATGGCTACACCTTC. It codes for CASNLGQYGYTF.

This sequence joins TRBV7-9 and TRBJ2-7; 8 bases fit TRBD1. J was trimmed by 3 bases and V by 5 bases; bases with no gene match: 6. Looked up from germline, CDR1 is SEHNR and CDR2 is FQNEAQ (reference sequence). The CDR3 is made up of 14 amino acids. CDR3 amino acids: CASSPWDRSYEQYF. In DNA, the CDR3 is TGTGCCAGCAGCCCATGGGACAGGAGCTACGAGCAGTACTTC.

This chain connects TRBV7-2 to TRBJ2-7, with 8 bases aligning to TRBD2. The CDR3 loop spans 16 amino acids. CDR1 SGHTA and CDR2 FQGNSA come from the germline V gene. The junction had 8 bases not matched to a gene; V was cut back by 1 base and J by 3 bases. This chain's CDR3 is CASSLVTGLADYEQYF. Here the CDR3 DNA reads TGTGCCAGCAGCTTAGTTACAGGACTAGCAGACTACGAGCAGTACTTC.

V gene TRBV30 combines with J gene TRBJ2-3; TRBD2 aligns across 9 bases. Germline V lookup: CDR1 GTSNPN, CDR2 SVGIG (reference sequence). V lost 1 base to trimming and J lost 1 base; unmatched junction nucleotides: 9. The CDR3 length is 17 residues. This chain's CDR3 is CAWSDRKASGGTDTQYF. CDR3 DNA: TGTGCCTGGAGTGATCGGAAAGCTAGCGGGGGCACAGATACGCAGTATTTT.

The chain recombines TRBV4-1 with TRBJ2-7; 10 bases fit TRBD1. CDR3 size: 15 residues. The V segment lost 2 bases and the J segment 3 bases; nucleotides outside the gene matches: 4. Germline V lookup: CDR1 MGHRA, CDR2 YSYEKL. CDR3 sequence reads: CASSQTGTGDYEQYF. The CDR3 DNA follows: TGCGCCAGCAGCCAAACCGGGACAGGGGACTACGAGCAGTACTTC.

The table lists this clone with many counts. J is TRBJ2-1 and V is TRBV4-2; 11 positions match TRBD1. J gave up 10 bases and V 3 bases, and 11 bases lay outside the gene matches. From germline, CDR1 is LGHNA and CDR2 YNFKEQ. This CDR3 has 16 amino acids. The CDR3 DNA is TGTGCCAGCAGCCACGAAAAGGCGGGACAGGGGGACGAGCAGTTCTTC. Its translation is CASSHEKAGQGDEQFF.

The chain is built from TRBV9 and TRBJ2-7, with D possibly matching TRBD2 (6 bases). The CDR3 is 14 amino acids. The germline V gene encodes CDR1 SGDLS and CDR2 YYNGEE. Trimming pared 0 bases from V and 3 bases from J, leaving 10 bases between. DNA of the CDR3: TGTGCCAGCAGCGTAGATAGCGGAAGCTACGAGCAGTACTTC. Its protein product is CASSVDSGSYEQYF.

The V gene is TRBV5-1, the J gene TRBJ1-2, with 8 bases lining up with TRBD1. CDR1 and CDR2 from the germline V gene are SGHRS and YFSETQ. The CDR3 length is 14 residues. J was trimmed by 8 bases and V by 4 bases; bases with no gene match: 10. This chain's CDR3 is CASSPGQGVEGYTF. The CDR3 nucleotides read TGCGCCAGCAGCCCAGGACAGGGAGTAGAAGGCTACACCTTC.

This clone was counted only a few times. This rearrangement joins TRBV10-1 to TRBJ2-7, with D possibly matching TRBD2 (5 bases). There are 13 residues in the CDR3. The V end lost 4 bases, the J end lost 2 bases, and 9 bases lay between the germline ends. Looked up from germline, CDR1 is WNHNN and CDR2 is SYGVQD (reference sequence). The CDR3 nucleotides are TGCGCCAGCAGTGCCGGGGAAGCCTACGAGCAGTACTTC. As protein: CASSAGEAYEQYF.

J is TRBJ1-3 and V is TRBV4-2; unclear D gene. The CDR3 sequence is 15 residues long. Trimming stripped 0 bases from V and 0 bases from J, with 6 bases between. The V gene's germline CDR1 is LGHNA and CDR2 YNFKEQ. CDR3: CASSQDWSSGNTIYF. DNA for the CDR3: TGTGCCAGCAGCCAAGATTGGAGCTCTGGAAACACCATATATTTT.

This chain joins TRBV30 and TRBJ2-2, with 7 bases lining up with TRBD2. This CDR3 comprises 14 residues. In germline, CDR1 is GTSNPN, CDR2 SVGIG (reference sequence). Trimming cost V 3 bases and J 6 bases; bases outside gene matches: 7. The CDR3 is CAWRDGRIPGELFF. CDR3 bases: TGTGCCTGGAGGGACGGGAGGATCCCCGGGGAGCTGTTTTTT.

The gene calls are TRBV28 and TRBJ2-5; possibly TRBD2 for D (5 bases). Germline V lookup: CDR1 MDHEN, CDR2 SYDVKM. V lost 3 bases, J lost 0 bases, and 11 bases lay in between. The CDR3 has 15 amino acids. The CDR3 DNA follows: TGTGCCAGCAGTTTCCTGCGGGCCAACCAAGAGACCCAGTACTTC. Translated: CASSFLRANQETQYF.

The sample holds one count of this clone. The genes are TRBV28 and TRBJ2-3; D gene uncertain. The V end was cut by 2 bases, the J end by 2 bases, with 23 bases between. CDR3 size: 19 residues. Per germline, CDR1 MDHEN and CDR2 SYDVKM. The CDR3 protein is CASSLLRLYSSAATDTQYF. Here the CDR3 DNA reads TGTGCCAGCAGTTTACTCAGGTTGTATTCTTCCGCTGCCACAGATACGCAGTATTTT.

Notes on this clone: Other nucleotide sequences in the sample specify the same CDR3. V and J are TRBV2 and TRBJ2-5; TRBD2 agrees at 7 bases. The germline CDR1 and CDR2 sequences are SNHLY and FYNNEI. Trimming took 6 bases from V and 1 from J; bases not matched to a gene: 2. The length of the CDR3 is 13 residues. CDR3 amino acids: CASSASGQETQYF. The CDR3 DNA reads as TGTGCCAGCAGCGCTAGCGGCCAAGAGACCCAGTACTTC.

The CDR3 reads CASSQAPRYEQYF. The CDR3 DNA sequence: TGTGCCAGTTCCCAGGCTCCCCGCTACGAGCAGTACTTC. The rearrangement links TRBV9 to TRBJ2-7; D remains unclear. Trimming removed 8 bases from V and 3 bases from J, with 15 bases in between. CDR3 size: 13 residues. CDR1 SGDLS and CDR2 YYNGEE come from the germline V gene.

CDR3 region: CASSLPSYEQYF. CDR3 DNA: TGCGCCAGCAGCTTGCCCAGCTACGAGCAGTACTTC. V and J are TRBV5-1 and TRBJ2-7; no reliable D call. V was cut by 1 base and J by 3 bases, with 5 bases left in between. The CDR3 has 12 amino acids. CDR1 SGHRS and CDR2 YFSETQ come from the germline V gene.

This chain links TRBV5-6 with TRBJ2-7, with TRBD1 identical over 7 bases. CDR1 is SGHDT and CDR2 is YYEEEE in the germline V gene. The CDR3 totals 13 residues. V lost 7 bases, J lost 2 bases, and 6 bases stayed unmatched. CDR3 bases: TGTGCCAGCGTGGGACAGATTCCCTACGAGCAGTACTTC. This encodes CASVGQIPYEQYF.

The chain joins TRBV19 to TRBJ1-2; 7 bases fit TRBD1. The germline gives CDR1 LNHDA, CDR2 SQIVND (reference sequence). The CDR3 is 13 residues long. V was clipped by 6 bases and J by 5 bases; unmatched bases: 6. In nucleotides, the CDR3 is TGTGCCAGTAGGGACAGGCAGACGTATGGCTACACCTTC. Encoded protein: CASRDRQTYGYTF.

The chain has TRBV9 and TRBJ2-3; TRBD2 matches at 9 bases. This CDR3 comprises 16 residues. V lost 4 bases and J lost 7; bases outside the gene matches: 13. CDR1 and CDR2 (germline): SGDLS, YYNGEE. The CDR3 coding sequence is TGTGCCAGCAGCTTTACGTCCGGGACTAGCATCCATACGCAGTATTTT. It is translated as CASSFTSGTSIHTQYF.

The rearrangement uses TRBV19 and TRBJ2-7, with TRBD1 as a possible D gene (6 bases). Deletions cut 7 bases from V and 3 bases from J, with 16 bases between. Germline assignment: CDR1 LNHDA and CDR2 SQIVND (reference sequence). The CDR3 is 14 amino acids. CDR3 coding DNA: TGTGCCAGTAACAGGGAGTTGGGGCTCTACGAGCAGTACTTC. Translating it yields CASNRELGLYEQYF.

V usage is TRBV10-1 and J usage is TRBJ2-2, with 9 bases fitting TRBD1. There are 17 residues in the CDR3. With V trimmed by 2 bases and J by 1 base, 5 bases remained unmatched. Germline V gene lookup returns CDR1 WNHNN and CDR2 SYGVQD (reference sequence). CDR3 sequence reads: CASSEPTGQGNTGELFF. The CDR3 DNA reads TGCGCCAGCAGTGAGCCGACGGGACAGGGGAACACCGGGGAGCTGTTTTTT.

The rearrangement uses TRBV5-4 and TRBJ1-1; D perhaps matches TRBD1 (5 bases). The V and J ends lost 3 bases and 0 bases respectively, with 18 bases between them. Germline-derived CDR1 and CDR2 are SGHNT and YYREEE (reference sequence). The CDR3 runs 17 residues. Written as DNA, the CDR3 is TGTGCCAGCAGCTCGGTCGGCAGGGCAAGGTTGAACACTGAAGCTTTCTTT. It specifies CASSSVGRARLNTEAFF. Drawing the rest from reference TRBV5-4 and TRBJ1-1, the complete variable domain is ETGVTQSPTHLIKTRGQQVTLRCSSQSGHNTVSWYQQALGQGPQFIFQYYREEENGRGNFPPRFSGLQFPNYSSELNVNALELDDSALYLCASSSVGRARLNTEAFFGQGTRLTVV.

In regard to this clone: In the same sample, other DNA sequences code for this CDR3. J is TRBJ1-2 and V is TRBV18, with 11 bases lining up with TRBD1. Looked up from germline, CDR1 is KGHSH and CDR2 is LQKENI. The CDR3 length is 15 residues. Unmatched junction bases numbered 1, after V lost 3 bases and J lost 1 base. The CDR3 DNA is TGTGCCAGCTCACCTGGGACAGGGGGTAACTATGGCTACACCTTC. This gives the protein CASSPGTGGNYGYTF.

The chain carries TRBV9 and TRBJ2-3; 7 bases map to TRBD2. The CDR3 contains 17 residues. Germline values: CDR1 SGDLS, CDR2 YYNGEE. Trimming at V came to 4 bases and at J to 2 bases, leaving 13 bases not matched to a gene. CDR3 sequence reads: CASSTTVTSKYTDTQYF. The CDR3 DNA reads TGTGCCAGCAGCACCACCGTGACTAGCAAGTACACAGATACGCAGTATTTT.

The chain is built from TRBV10-3 and TRBJ2-7; 8 bases agree with TRBD1. V shed 4 bases and J 2 bases; nucleotides not matched to a gene: 4. This CDR3 comprises 14 residues. Per germline, CDR1 ENHRY and CDR2 SYGVKD. As DNA, the CDR3 is TGTGCCATCAGTGGGGGACAGGCCACCTACGAGCAGTACTTC. Its translation: CAISGGQATYEQYF.

The chain carries TRBV6-5 and TRBJ2-7; 8 bases are shared with TRBD2. V lost 0 bases and J lost 4; bases outside the gene matches: 5. The CDR3 is 15 residues long. Germline-derived CDR1 and CDR2 are MNHEY and SVGAGI. CDR3 protein: CASSYSGAGGYEQYF. The CDR3 region has the DNA TGTGCCAGCAGTTACTCGGGGGCGGGAGGTTACGAGCAGTACTTC.

This clone was observed a few times. The chain has TRBV28 and TRBJ2-7; the match to TRBD1 covers 11 bases. The germline gives CDR1 MDHEN, CDR2 SYDVKM. The CDR3 loop spans 14 amino acids. V lost 4 bases to trimming and J lost 2 bases; unmatched junction nucleotides: 1. As DNA, the CDR3 is TGTGCCAGCAGTTGGGACAGGGGGGCCTACGAGCAGTACTTC. Translated: CASSWDRGAYEQYF.